What follows are 5 T cell receptor beta chains derived from one specimen sequenced in a study of blood T cell repertoires in COVID-19. Profiling relied on immunoSEQ multiplex PCR, and the TCRdb table lists in-frame clones only, not all of them. This repertoire shows fewer than 300,000 clones, 80% to 90% found once; its top ten account for around 15%. Sequenced material: PBMCs or T cells enriched from blood (not recorded which). The receptors come from a man between 18 and 29 years old who had recovered from COVID-19.

In its sample, this clone was seen a few times. The chain links TRBV9 to TRBJ2-6; D perhaps matches TRBD2 (5 bases). The CDR3 sequence is 16 residues long. CDR1 and CDR2 (germline): SGDLS, YYNGEE. Trimming stripped 0 bases from V and 4 bases from J, with 11 bases between. The CDR3 sequence: CASSVEPGVGANVLTF. For the CDR3, the DNA is TGTGCCAGCAGCGTAGAGCCCGGGGTCGGGGCCAACGTCCTGACTTTC.

The genes are TRBV18 and TRBJ2-3, with D maybe TRBD1 (5 bases). The CDR3 has 14 residues. Trimming pared 3 bases from V and 6 bases from J, leaving 13 bases between. The germline V gene encodes CDR1 KGHSH and CDR2 LQKENI. In nucleotides, the CDR3 is TGTGCCAGCTCACCTCTTAAGGGGCAGGATACGCAGTATTTT. It specifies CASSPLKGQDTQYF.

This clone showed up just a few times. The rearrangement uses TRBV5-4 and TRBJ2-5, with TRBD2 as a possible D gene (7 bases). This CDR3 region has 16 residues. Germline assignment: CDR1 SGHNT and CDR2 YYREEE (reference sequence). The V and J ends lost 7 bases and 4 bases respectively, with 23 bases between them. The CDR3 bases are TGTGCCAGCGGACCAAGGGGGGGTGGGAATGGAGAGACCCAGTACTTC. Its protein product is CASGPRGGGNGETQYF.

The rearrangement uses TRBV11-2 and TRBJ2-1; 9 bases fit TRBD2. Germline V CDR1 and CDR2: SGHAT, FQNNGV. This CDR3 has 15 amino acids. With 8 bases clipped from V and 6 bases from J, the junction kept 11 bases outside the gene matches. The CDR3 nucleotides read TGTGCCAGCCGCGCCCAACCAGCGGGAGGCAATGAGCAGTTCTTC. As protein: CASRAQPAGGNEQFF. The full variable domain, rest sourced from reference TRBV11-2 and TRBJ2-1, is EAGVAQSPRYKIIEKRQSVAFWCNPISGHATLYWYQQILGQGPKLLIQFQNNGVVDDSQLPKDRFSAERLKGVDSTLKIQPAKLEDSAVYLCASRAQPAGGNEQFFGPGTRLTVL.

The chain links TRBV6-5 to TRBJ1-4; TRBD1 matches 8 bases. V gave up 4 bases and J gave up 5 bases; unmatched junction bases: 9. There are 16 residues in the CDR3. The V gene's germline CDR1 is MNHEY and CDR2 SVGAGI. The CDR3 loop reads CASSSGQARTNEKLFF. CDR3 sequence (DNA): TGTGCCAGCAGTTCGGGACAGGCGCGAACGAATGAAAAACTGTTTTTT.